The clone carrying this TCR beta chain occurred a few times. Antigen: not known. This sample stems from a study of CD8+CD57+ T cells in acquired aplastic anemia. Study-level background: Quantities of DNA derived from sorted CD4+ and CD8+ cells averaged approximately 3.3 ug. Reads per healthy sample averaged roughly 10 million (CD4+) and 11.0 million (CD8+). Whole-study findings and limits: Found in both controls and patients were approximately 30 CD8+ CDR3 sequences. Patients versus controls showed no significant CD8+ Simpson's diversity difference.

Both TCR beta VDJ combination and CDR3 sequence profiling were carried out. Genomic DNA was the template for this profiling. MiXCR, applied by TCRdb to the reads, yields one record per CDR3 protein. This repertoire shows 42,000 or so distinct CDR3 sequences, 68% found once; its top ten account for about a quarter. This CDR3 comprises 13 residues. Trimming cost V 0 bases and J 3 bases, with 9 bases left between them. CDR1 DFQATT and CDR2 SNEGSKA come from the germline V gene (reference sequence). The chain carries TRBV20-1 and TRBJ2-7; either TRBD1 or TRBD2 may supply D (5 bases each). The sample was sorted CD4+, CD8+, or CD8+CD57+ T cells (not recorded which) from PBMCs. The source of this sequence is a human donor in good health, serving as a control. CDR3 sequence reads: CSARDEGFYEQYF. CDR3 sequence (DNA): TGCAGTGCTAGAGATGAGGGGTTCTACGAGCAGTACTTC.